These 25 T cell receptor beta chains were all obtained from the same sample, sequenced in a study of tumor-infiltrating lymphocytes in primary liver carcinoma (dated by TCRdb to 2017 to 2019). Total RNA and DNA were co-extracted without cell sorting from 20-30 mg of bulk tissue using the AllPrep DNA/RNA mini kit. Sequencing took place on an Illumina HiSeq 2500. TCRbeta-specific cDNA was reverse-transcribed from approximately 0.5 ug total RNA using a constant-region primer and ProtoScript II reverse transcriptase. Three nested multiplex PCR rounds, following a slightly modified ARM-PCR procedure, were used to build the TCRbeta libraries. Multiplex TRBV1-TRBV30 forward primers and a Cbeta reverse primer were used in the first two PCR rounds, each of which was run for approximately 10 cycles. TCRdb reprocessing: public reads trimmed at Q25 with fastp, clones called with MiXCR, in-frame beta chains kept. Merged by CDR3 protein, the rows form single entries marked with the most common genes and DNA. This sample gives roughly 100,000 distinct CDR3 sequences in total; roughly 80% of them show up just once. Roughly a fifth of the sample is held by the ten biggest clonotypes.

Sequenced sample: liver tumor tissue from sampling region 3. Sample cell subset or site, as interpreted from the label and publication: tumor region T3, left-lateral pole. The receptors stem from a man aged 35 to 55 with primary liver carcinoma and hepatitis B virus infection.

Note on this clonotype: A junction end diverges from the germline sequence, so it may reflect a read error. The J gene is TRBJ2-6, the V gene TRBV11-2, with 8 bases fitting TRBD1. CDR1 and CDR2 (germline): SGHAT, FQNNGV. The CDR3 consists of 21 residues. CDR3 sequence (DNA): TGTGCCAGCAGTATGTGGGGAGACAGGGGCATTTCCCTCTCTGGGGCCAAGGTCCTGACTTTC. It is translated as CASSMWGDRGISLSGAKVLTF.

This clonotype was detected many times. The rearrangement joins TRBV7-9 to TRBJ2-3, with D possibly TRBD2 on 6 matching bases. Germline CDR1 SEHNR, CDR2 FQNEAQ (reference sequence). This CDR3 has 16 amino acids. V lost 4 bases to trimming and J lost 2 bases, with 16 bases between them. The CDR3: CASSSKPGLNTDTQYF. In DNA form, the CDR3 reads TGTGCCAGCAGCTCCAAACCGGGACTCAACACAGATACGCAGTATTTT.

Worth noting for this clonotype: The germline gene is not matched at one end of the junction; a read error may be the cause. CDR3 amino acids: CSVFENTETFF. Here the CDR3 DNA reads TGCAGCGTGTTCGAGAACACTGAAACTTTCTTT. The chain has TRBV29-1 and TRBJ1-1, with unresolved D. The CDR3 is 11 amino acids. CDR1 is SQVTM, CDR2 ANQGSEA, per germline.

Written as DNA, the CDR3 is TGTGCCATCAGACTTATAGGGGATGAAGAGACCCAGTACTTC. Its protein product is CAIRLIGDEETQYF. The chain uses TRBV10-3 and TRBJ2-5; D is perhaps TRBD1 (5 bases). The V end was cut by 6 bases, the J end by 3 bases, with 14 bases between. The V gene's germline CDR1 is ENHRY and CDR2 SYGVKD. The CDR3 is 14 amino acids.

About this clonotype itself: One end of the junction fails to match germline, which may point to a read error. The chain uses TRBV4-3 and TRBJ2-2; unclear D gene. The germline gives CDR1 LGHNA, CDR2 YSLEER. There are 13 residues in the CDR3. The CDR3 is CASSQVAGGELFF. As DNA, the CDR3 is TGTGCCAGCAGCCAAGTTGCTGGAGGGGAGCTGTTTTTT.

For this clonotype: The junction departs from the called germline gene at one end, perhaps through a read error. This rearrangement joins TRBV5-6 to TRBJ1-2, with TRBD1 identical over 9 bases. Germline V gene lookup returns CDR1 SGHDT and CDR2 YYEEEE. This CDR3 comprises 17 residues. In nucleotides, the CDR3 is TGTGTCAGCAGCTCCGGGACAGGGATAGCTTGGGGCTATGGCTACACCTTC. Protein: CVSSSGTGIAWGYGYTF.

This chain connects TRBV12-3 or TRBV12-4 to TRBJ2-7; the match to TRBD1 covers 7 bases. With 9 bases clipped from V and 3 bases from J, the junction kept 14 bases outside the gene matches. The CDR3 sequence is 15 residues long. Written as DNA, the CDR3 is TGTGCCAGTAGACATACACAACAGGGGTTCTACGAGCAGTACTTC. Its translation is CASRHTQQGFYEQYF.

This clonotype was counted at least ten times. This sequence joins TRBV30 and TRBJ1-1; D ambiguous. Germline assignment: CDR1 GTSNPN and CDR2 SVGIG (reference sequence). This CDR3 comprises 15 residues. Trimming took off 0 bases at V and 1 base at J, with 12 bases between the two ends. The DNA for the CDR3 is TGTGCCTGGAGTGTACTTAGGACTGCGAACACTGAAGCTTTCTTT. The encoded protein is CAWSVLRTANTEAFF.

Of note for this clonotype: The junction and the germline gene differ at one end; a read error may be behind it. The chain carries TRBV29-1 and TRBJ2-5; no reliable D call. This CDR3 region has 14 residues. Germline V gene sequence: CDR1 SQVTM, CDR2 ANQGSEA. The DNA of the CDR3 is TGCTGCGTTGGTTGGGTAGGGCTACGGGAGACCCAGTACTTC. Translation: CCVGWVGLRETQYF.

Worth noting for this clonotype: Given the absence of the conserved phenylalanine or tryptophan at the CDR3 end, a read error is likely. The rearrangement uses TRBV29-1 and TRBJ1-1, with 9 bases that match TRBD1. J was trimmed by 4 bases and V by 8 bases; bases with no gene match: 11. There are 14 residues in the CDR3. CDR1 is SQVTM and CDR2 is ANQGSEA in the germline V gene. The CDR3 spells CSIGQGLGSTEAFI. For the CDR3, the DNA is TGCAGCATAGGACAGGGGTTGGGGAGCACTGAAGCTTTCATT.

About this clonotype: The junction departs from germline at one end; a sequencing error may be responsible. This chain connects TRBV29-1 to TRBJ2-5, with unresolved D. This CDR3 is 14 amino acids long. The germline V gene encodes CDR1 SQVTM and CDR2 ANQGSEA. The DNA for the CDR3 is TGCAGCATTAAAGATCCCTCAGTTCAAGAGACCCGGTACTTC. It specifies CSIKDPSVQETRYF. Full variable domain (rest looked up from reference TRBV29-1 and TRBJ2-5): SAVISQKPSRDICQRGTSLTIQCQVDSQVTMMFWYRQQPGQSLTLIATANQGSEATYESGFVIDKFPISRPNLTFSTLTVSNMSPEDSSIYLCSIKDPSVQETRYFGPGTRLLVL.

This chain joins TRBV28 and TRBJ2-1; 9 nucleotides match TRBD1. The trim removed 10 bases at V and 7 bases at J, leaving 11 bases unmatched. The CDR3 has 14 amino acids. Germline V gene sequence: CDR1 MDHEN, CDR2 SYDVKM. The CDR3 region is CATMPRDRVNEQFF. The CDR3 DNA sequence: TGTGCCACCATGCCGCGGGACAGGGTTAATGAGCAGTTCTTC.

On this clonotype itself: The junction departs from germline at one end; a sequencing error may be responsible. This chain joins TRBV5-4 and TRBJ2-3, with 7 positions matching TRBD1. CDR3 length: 11 amino acids. CDR1 and CDR2 from the germline V gene are SGHNT and YYREEE (reference sequence). CDR3 sequence reads: CAITQKEGTDF. In DNA, the CDR3 is TGTGCCATCACCCAGAAGGAAGGGACAGATTTT.

This clonotype is a singleton in its sample. It may be a read error: a sequence one base away is much more abundant. This chain joins TRBV6-6 and TRBJ1-1, with D tentatively TRBD1 (6 bases). Germline V gene data show CDR1 as MNHNY and CDR2 as SVGAGI (reference sequence). The CDR3 is 14 amino acids. The CDR3, as DNA: TGTGCCGGCAGTGGGGCAGGGGTAAGGACTGAGGCTTTCTTT. Protein sequence: CAGSGAGVRTEAFF.

This clonotype was recorded once. J is TRBJ2-2 and V is TRBV29-1; 7 bases agree with TRBD2. V lost 8 bases, J lost 5 bases, and 14 bases stayed unmatched. This CDR3 contains 15 residues. Germline-derived CDR1 and CDR2 are SQVTM and ANQGSEA. The CDR3 sequence is CSTSVTGGWTGELFF. CDR3 DNA sequence: TGCAGCACGTCGGTAACGGGAGGATGGACCGGGGAGCTGTTTTTT.

This clonotype was picked up a small number of times. With a much larger clone just one base away, this may be a read error. The rearrangement joins TRBV10-3 to TRBJ2-3; TRBD2 aligns across 7 bases. Per germline, CDR1 ENHRY and CDR2 SYGVKD. The CDR3 runs to 14 residues. This CDR3 is CAIRGRVGTDMQYF. The CDR3, as DNA: TGTGCCATCCGAGGGAGGGTAGGCACAGATATGCAGTATTTT.

In regard to this clonotype: The junction shows a germline mismatch at one end, possibly a read error. The CDR3 nucleotides read TGTCCCAGCAGCTTAGCGTCTACTAGGATCGCTAACTGTGGCTACACCTTC. Its protein is CPSSLASTRIANCGYTF. The V call is TRBV7-8, the J call TRBJ1-2, with unresolved D. CDR3 size: 17 residues. CDR1 and CDR2 (germline): SGHVS, FQNEAQ.

This clonotype was seen just once. Possible read error: a much larger clone is one base away. J is TRBJ2-7 and V is TRBV20-1; possibly TRBD1 for D (6 bases). Deletions cut 8 bases from V and 6 bases from J, with 17 bases between. The CDR3 totals 12 residues. Germline CDR1 DFQATT, CDR2 SNEGSKA (reference sequence). The chain's CDR3 is CSTDSPVGEQYF. CDR3 coding DNA: TGCAGTACGGACAGTCCCGTCGGCGAGCAGTACTTC.

The chain combines TRBV6-6 with TRBJ1-1; D gene uncertain. The CDR3 sequence is 16 residues long. Germline V lookup: CDR1 MNHNY, CDR2 SVGAGI (reference sequence). The V end lost 4 bases, the J end lost 6 bases, and 21 bases lay between the germline ends. The CDR3 DNA is TGTGCCAGCAGTTGCGCCCCCGGGATAGGTGGGCCTGAAGCTTTCTTT. It specifies CASSCAPGIGGPEAFF.

The count of this clonotype is one. This may be a read error: a much more frequent sequence differs by one nucleotide. This chain joins TRBV2 and TRBJ1-3; D uncertain. CDR3 size: 14 residues. CDR1 and CDR2 (germline): SNHLY, FYNNEI. The CDR3 nucleotides read TGTGTCAGCAGCCTCGGGGAGGGTGGAAACACCATATATTTT. Protein: CVSSLGEGGNTIYF.

This chain uses TRBV11-2 with TRBJ1-2; D perhaps matches TRBD1 (6 bases). V dropped 0 bases and J dropped 7 bases, with 15 bases sitting between them. Per germline, CDR1 SGHAT and CDR2 FQNNGV. There are 15 residues in the CDR3. CDR3: CASSLEGASGGGYTF. CDR3 bases: TGTGCCAGCAGCTTAGAGGGGGCCAGTGGCGGTGGCTACACCTTC.

As regards this clonotype: The junction shows a germline mismatch at one end, possibly a read error. The J gene is TRBJ2-6, the V gene TRBV20-1; a weak D match, TRBD1 (6 bases). The CDR3 contains 17 residues. Germline CDR1 is DFQATT and CDR2 is SNEGSKA (reference sequence). CDR3 residues: CNAKNRARGTGANVLTF. The CDR3 DNA sequence: TGCAATGCTAAAAACAGGGCTAGGGGGACCGGGGCCAACGTCCTGACTTTC.

Remarks on this clonotype: The conserved final phenylalanine or tryptophan is absent from the CDR3, which likely points to a read error. The rearrangement links TRBV28 to TRBJ2-6; a possible D gene is TRBD1 (5 bases). There are 17 residues in the CDR3. Germline V gene data show CDR1 as MDHEN and CDR2 as SYDVKM. V dropped 3 bases and J dropped 3 bases, with 15 bases sitting between them. The CDR3 nucleotides read TGTGCCAGCAGTTTCGCAGGGTTAGGGTTTGGGGCCAACGTCCTGACTATC. Protein sequence: CASSFAGLGFGANVLTI.

A remark on this clonotype: No conserved phenylalanine or tryptophan ends this CDR3, so it is likely a read error. The chain is built from TRBV6-1 and TRBJ2-5; a weak D match, TRBD2 (5 bases). The CDR3 consists of 15 residues. Germline-derived CDR1 and CDR2 are MNHNS and SASEGT. CDR3 in DNA: TGTGCCAGTAGTGAAGCGGTGAGCGGCCAAGAGACCCAGTACCTC. Its protein product is CASSEAVSGQETQYL.

About this clonotype: Because the CDR3 is missing its conserved closing phenylalanine or tryptophan, this is likely a read error. CDR3 DNA: TGTGCCAGCAGCTCAGATTGTTTAGCGTTAGGGGATGAGCAGTTCTTA. Its translation is CASSSDCLALGDEQFL. The chain recombines TRBV11-2 with TRBJ2-1; D may correspond to TRBD1 or TRBD2 (5 bases each). In germline, CDR1 is SGHAT, CDR2 FQNNGV. The V and J ends lost 4 bases and 8 bases respectively, with 21 bases between them. The CDR3 is 16 amino acids.